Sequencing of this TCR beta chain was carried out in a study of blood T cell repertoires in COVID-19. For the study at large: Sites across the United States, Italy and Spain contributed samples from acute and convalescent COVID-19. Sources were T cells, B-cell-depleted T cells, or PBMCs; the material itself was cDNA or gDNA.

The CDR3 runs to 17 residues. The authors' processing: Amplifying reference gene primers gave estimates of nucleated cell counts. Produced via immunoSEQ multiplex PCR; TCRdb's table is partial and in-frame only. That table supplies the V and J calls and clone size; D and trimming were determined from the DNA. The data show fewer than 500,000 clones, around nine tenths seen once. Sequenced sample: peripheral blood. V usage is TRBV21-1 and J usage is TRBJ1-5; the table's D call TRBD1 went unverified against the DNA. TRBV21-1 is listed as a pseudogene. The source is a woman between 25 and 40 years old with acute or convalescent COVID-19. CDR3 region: CASSRPSGDRSNQPQHF. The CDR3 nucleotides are TGTGCCAGCAGCAGACCTTCTGGGGACAGGAGCAATCAGCCCCAGCATTTT.